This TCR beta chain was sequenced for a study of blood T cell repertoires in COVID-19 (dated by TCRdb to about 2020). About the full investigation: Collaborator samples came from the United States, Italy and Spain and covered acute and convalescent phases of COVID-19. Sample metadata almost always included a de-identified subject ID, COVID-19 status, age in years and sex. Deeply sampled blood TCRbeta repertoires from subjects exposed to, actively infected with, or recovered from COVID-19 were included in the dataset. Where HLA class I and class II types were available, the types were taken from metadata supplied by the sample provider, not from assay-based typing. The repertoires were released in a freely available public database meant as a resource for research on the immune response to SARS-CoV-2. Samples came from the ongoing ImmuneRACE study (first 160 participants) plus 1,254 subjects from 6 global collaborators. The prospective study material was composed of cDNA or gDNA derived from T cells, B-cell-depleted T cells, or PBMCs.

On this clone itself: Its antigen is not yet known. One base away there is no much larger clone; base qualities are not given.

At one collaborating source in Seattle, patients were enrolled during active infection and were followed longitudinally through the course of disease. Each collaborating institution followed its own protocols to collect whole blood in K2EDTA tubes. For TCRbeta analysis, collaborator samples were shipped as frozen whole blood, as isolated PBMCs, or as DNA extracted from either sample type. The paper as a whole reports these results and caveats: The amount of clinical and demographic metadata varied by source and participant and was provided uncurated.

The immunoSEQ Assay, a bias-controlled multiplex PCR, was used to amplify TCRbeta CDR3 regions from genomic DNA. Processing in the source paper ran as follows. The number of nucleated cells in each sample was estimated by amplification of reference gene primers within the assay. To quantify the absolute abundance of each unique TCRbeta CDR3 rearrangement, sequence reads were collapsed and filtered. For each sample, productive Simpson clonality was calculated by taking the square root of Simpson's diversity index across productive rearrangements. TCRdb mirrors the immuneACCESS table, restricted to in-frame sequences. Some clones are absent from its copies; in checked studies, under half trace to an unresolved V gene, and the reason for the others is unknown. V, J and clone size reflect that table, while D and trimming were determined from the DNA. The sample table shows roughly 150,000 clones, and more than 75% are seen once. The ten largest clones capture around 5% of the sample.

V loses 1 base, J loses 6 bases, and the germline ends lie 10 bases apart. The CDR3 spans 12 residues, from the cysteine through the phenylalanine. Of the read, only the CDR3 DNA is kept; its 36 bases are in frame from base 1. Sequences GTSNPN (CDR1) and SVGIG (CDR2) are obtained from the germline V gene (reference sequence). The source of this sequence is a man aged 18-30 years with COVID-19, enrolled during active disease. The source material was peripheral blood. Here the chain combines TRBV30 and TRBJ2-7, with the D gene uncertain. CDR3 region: CAWSAGFGEQYF. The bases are TGTGCCTGGAGTGCGGGTTTCGGCGAGCAGTACTTC.